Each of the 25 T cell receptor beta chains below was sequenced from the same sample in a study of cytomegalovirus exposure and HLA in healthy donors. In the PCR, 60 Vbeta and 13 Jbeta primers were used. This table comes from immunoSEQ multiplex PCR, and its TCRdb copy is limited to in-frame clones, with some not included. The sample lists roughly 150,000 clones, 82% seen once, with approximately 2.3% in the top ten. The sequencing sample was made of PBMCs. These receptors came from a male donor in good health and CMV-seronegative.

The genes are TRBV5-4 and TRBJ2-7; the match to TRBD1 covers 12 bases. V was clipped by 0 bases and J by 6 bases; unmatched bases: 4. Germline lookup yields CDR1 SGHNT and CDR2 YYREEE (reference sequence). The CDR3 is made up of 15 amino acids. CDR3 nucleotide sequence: TGTGCCAGCAGCTTGGTGGGACAGGGGGCGCCCGAGCAGTACTTC. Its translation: CASSLVGQGAPEQYF.

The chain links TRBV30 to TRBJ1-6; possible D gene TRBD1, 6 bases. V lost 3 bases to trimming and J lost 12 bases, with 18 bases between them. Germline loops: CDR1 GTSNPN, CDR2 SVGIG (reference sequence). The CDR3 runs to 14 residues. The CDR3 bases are TGTGCCTGGAGCCCGGGTGGGGGCCCGCTACCCCTCCACTTT. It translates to CAWSPGGGPLPLHF.

The CDR3 DNA is TGTGCCAGCAGCCCCGGGGGACTAGCGGGAAAGAGATTGACCGGGGAGCTGTTTTTT. Translated, it gives CASSPGGLAGKRLTGELFF. The V call is TRBV7-3, the J call TRBJ2-2; 13 bases line up with TRBD2. The V gene end was trimmed by 5 bases and the J gene end by 5 bases; junction bases not matched to a gene: 14. Per germline, CDR1 SGHTA and CDR2 FQGTGA. This CDR3 region has 19 residues. Complete variable domain (other parts from reference TRBV7-3 and TRBJ2-2): GAGVSQTPSNKVTEKGKYVELRCDPISGHTALYWYRQSLGQGPEFLIYFQGTGAADDSGLPNDRFFAVRPEGSVSTLKIQRTERGDSAVYLCASSPGGLAGKRLTGELFFGEGSRLTVL.

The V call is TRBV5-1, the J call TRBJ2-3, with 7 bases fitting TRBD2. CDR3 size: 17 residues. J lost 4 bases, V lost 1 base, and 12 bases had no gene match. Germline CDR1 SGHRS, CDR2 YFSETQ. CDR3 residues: CASSLLSSGPIADTQYF. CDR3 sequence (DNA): TGCGCCAGCAGCTTGTTATCTAGCGGACCTATCGCAGATACGCAGTATTTT.

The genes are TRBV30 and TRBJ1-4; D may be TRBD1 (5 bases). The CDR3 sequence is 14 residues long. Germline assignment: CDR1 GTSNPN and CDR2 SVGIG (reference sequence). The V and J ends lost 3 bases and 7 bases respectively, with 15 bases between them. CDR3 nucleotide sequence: TGTGCCTGGAGCCAGGGAGGAGTAGGTGAAAAACTGTTTTTT. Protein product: CAWSQGGVGEKLFF.

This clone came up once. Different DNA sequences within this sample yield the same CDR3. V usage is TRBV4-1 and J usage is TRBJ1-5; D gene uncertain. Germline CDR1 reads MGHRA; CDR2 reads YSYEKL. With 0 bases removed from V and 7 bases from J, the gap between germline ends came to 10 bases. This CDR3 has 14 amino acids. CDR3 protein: CASSQEGSEQPQHF. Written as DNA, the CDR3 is TGCGCCAGCAGCCAAGAAGGTTCGGAGCAGCCCCAGCATTTT.

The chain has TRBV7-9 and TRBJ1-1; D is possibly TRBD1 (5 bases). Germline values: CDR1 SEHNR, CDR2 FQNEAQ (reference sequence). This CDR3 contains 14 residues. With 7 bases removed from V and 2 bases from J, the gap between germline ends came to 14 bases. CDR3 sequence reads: CASTRASGNTEAFF. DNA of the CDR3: TGTGCCAGCACCAGGGCGTCTGGAAACACTGAAGCTTTCTTT.

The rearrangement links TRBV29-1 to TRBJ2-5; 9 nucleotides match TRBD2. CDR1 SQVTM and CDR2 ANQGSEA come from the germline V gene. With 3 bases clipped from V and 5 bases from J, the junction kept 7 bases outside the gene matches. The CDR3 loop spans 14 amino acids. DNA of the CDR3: TGCAGCGTTGAGGGCGGGAGGGCCGTGGAGACCCAGTACTTC. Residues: CSVEGGRAVETQYF.

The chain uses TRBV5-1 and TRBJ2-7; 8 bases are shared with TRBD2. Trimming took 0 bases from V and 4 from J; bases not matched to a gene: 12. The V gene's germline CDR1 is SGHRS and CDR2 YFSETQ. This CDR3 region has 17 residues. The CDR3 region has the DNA TGCGCCAGCAGCTTGGCCCCGGTTACTAGCGGACTGTACGAGCAGTACTTC. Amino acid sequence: CASSLAPVTSGLYEQYF.

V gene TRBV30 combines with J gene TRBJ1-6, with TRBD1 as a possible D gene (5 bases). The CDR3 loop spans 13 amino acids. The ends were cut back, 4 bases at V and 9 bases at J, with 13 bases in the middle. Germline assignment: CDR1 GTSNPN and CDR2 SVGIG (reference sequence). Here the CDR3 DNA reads TGTGCCTGGACCCCGGGGGGGGGTTCACCCCTCCACTTT. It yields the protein CAWTPGGGSPLHF.

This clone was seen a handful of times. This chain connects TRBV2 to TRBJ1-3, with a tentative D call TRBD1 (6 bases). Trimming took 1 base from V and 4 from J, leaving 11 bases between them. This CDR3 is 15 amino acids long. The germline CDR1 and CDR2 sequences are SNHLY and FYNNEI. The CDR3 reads CASSEETGTGNTIYF. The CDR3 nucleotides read TGTGCCAGCAGTGAAGAAACGGGGACAGGAAACACCATATATTTT.

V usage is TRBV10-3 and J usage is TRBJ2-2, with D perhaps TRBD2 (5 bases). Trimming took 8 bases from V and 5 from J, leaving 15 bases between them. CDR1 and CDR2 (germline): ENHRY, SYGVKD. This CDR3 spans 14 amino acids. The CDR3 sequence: CAILAGESTGELFF. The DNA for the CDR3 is TGTGCCATCTTGGCTGGGGAGAGTACCGGGGAGCTGTTTTTT.

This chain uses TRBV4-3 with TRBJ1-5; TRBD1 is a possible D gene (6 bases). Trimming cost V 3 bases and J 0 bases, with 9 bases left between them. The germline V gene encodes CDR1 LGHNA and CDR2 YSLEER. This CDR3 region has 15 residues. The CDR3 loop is CASSQGANSNQPQHF. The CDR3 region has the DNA TGCGCCAGCAGCCAGGGGGCCAATAGCAATCAGCCCCAGCATTTT.

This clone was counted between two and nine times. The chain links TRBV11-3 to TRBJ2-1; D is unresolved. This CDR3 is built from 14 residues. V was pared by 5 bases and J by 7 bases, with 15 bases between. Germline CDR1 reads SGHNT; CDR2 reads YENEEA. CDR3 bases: TGTGCCAGCAGCCCCCCCCTAGTGAGGAATGAGCAGTTCTTC. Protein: CASSPPLVRNEQFF.

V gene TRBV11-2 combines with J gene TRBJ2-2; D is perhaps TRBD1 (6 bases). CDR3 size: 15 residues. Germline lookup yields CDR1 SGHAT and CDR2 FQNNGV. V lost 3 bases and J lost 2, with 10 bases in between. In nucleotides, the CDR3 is TGTGCCAGCAGCTTCGGGACATCCAACACCGGGGAGCTGTTTTTT. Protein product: CASSFGTSNTGELFF.

Here the CDR3 reads CASSYSASGSPYEQYF. The CDR3 coding sequence is TGTGCCAGCAGTTACTCTGCTAGCGGGAGTCCCTACGAGCAGTACTTC. The chain employs TRBV6-5 and TRBJ2-7; 10 nucleotides line up with TRBD2. This CDR3 is 16 amino acids long. In germline, CDR1 is MNHEY, CDR2 SVGAGI. Unmatched junction bases numbered 4, after V lost 0 bases and J lost 2 bases.

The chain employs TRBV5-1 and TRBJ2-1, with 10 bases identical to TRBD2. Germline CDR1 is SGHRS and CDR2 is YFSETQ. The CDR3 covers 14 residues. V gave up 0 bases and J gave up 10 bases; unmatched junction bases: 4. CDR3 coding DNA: TGCGCCAGCAGCTTGGGACTAGCGGGTCGAGAGCAGTTCTTC. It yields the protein CASSLGLAGREQFF. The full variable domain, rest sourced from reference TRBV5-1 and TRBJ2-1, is KAGVTQTPRYLIKTRGQQVTLSCSPISGHRSVSWYQQTPGQGLQFLFEYFSETQRNKGNFPGRFSGRQFSNSRSEMNVSTLELGDSALYLCASSLGLAGREQFFGPGTRLTVL.

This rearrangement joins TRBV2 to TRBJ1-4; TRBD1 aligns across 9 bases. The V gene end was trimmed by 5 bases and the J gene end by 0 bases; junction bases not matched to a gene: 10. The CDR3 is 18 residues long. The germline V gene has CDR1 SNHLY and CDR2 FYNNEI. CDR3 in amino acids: CASSSPPGQGTTNEKLFF. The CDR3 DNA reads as TGTGCCAGCAGTTCCCCACCGGGACAGGGCACAACTAATGAAAAACTGTTTTTT.

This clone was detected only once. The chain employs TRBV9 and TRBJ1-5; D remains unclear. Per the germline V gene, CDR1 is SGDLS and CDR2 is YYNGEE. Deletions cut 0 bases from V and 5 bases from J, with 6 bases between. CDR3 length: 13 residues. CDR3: CASSVDPDQPQHF. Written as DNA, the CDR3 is TGTGCCAGCAGCGTAGACCCAGATCAGCCCCAGCATTTT.

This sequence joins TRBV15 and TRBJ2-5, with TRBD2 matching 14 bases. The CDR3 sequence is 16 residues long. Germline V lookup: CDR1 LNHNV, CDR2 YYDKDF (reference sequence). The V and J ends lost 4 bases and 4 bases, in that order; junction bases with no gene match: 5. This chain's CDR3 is CATSTGTSGSLETQYF. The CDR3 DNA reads TGTGCCACCAGCACTGGGACTAGCGGGAGTCTAGAGACCCAGTACTTC.

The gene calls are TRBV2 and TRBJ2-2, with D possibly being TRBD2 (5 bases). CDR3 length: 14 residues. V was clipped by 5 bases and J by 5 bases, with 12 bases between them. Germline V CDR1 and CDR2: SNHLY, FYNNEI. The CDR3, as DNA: TGTGCCAGCAGTCCTTATATAGCGACCGGGGAGCTGTTTTTT. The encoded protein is CASSPYIATGELFF.

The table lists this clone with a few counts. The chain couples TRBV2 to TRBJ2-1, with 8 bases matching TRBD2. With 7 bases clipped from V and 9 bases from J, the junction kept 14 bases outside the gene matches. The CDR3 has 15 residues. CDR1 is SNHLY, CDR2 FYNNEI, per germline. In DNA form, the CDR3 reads TGTGCCAGCACTGACCGACGGCACCGGGGGGGTGAGCAGTTCTTC. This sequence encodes CASTDRRHRGGEQFF.

CDR3 sequence: CATMGQGMNTEAFF. The CDR3 DNA reads as TGTGCCACCATGGGACAGGGGATGAACACTGAAGCTTTCTTT. This rearrangement joins TRBV19 to TRBJ1-1; the match to TRBD1 covers 10 bases. The CDR3 spans 14 residues. Trimming took 10 bases from V and 0 from J; bases not matched to a gene: 5. Germline V gene data show CDR1 as LNHDA and CDR2 as SQIVND (reference sequence).

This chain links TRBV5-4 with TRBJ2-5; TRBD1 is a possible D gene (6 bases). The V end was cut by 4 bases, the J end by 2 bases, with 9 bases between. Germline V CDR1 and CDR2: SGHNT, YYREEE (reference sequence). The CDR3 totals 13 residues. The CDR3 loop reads CASSQDRQETQYF. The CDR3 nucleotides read TGTGCCAGCAGCCAGGACAGACAAGAGACCCAGTACTTC.

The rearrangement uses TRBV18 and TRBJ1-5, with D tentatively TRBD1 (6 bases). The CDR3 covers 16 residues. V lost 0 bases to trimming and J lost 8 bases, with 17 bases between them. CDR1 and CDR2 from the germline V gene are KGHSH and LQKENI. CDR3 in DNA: TGTGCCAGCTCACCACCGGTGGCGGCAGGGGTAAAGCCCCAGCATTTT. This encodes CASSPPVAAGVKPQHF.